This record looks at one TCR beta chain sequence and its context. Its antigen remains undetermined. Base qualities are not at hand, and no much larger clone is one base apart. This entry comes from a study of radiotherapy plus CTLA-4 blockade in lung cancer (dated by TCRdb to between 2017 and 2018). As for the study more broadly: Objective responses were observed in around 20% of enrolled patients, and disease control was achieved in around 30%. Broader findings and caveats from the paper: The strongest predictors of response were reported to be early dynamic shifts in blood T cell clones along with a rise in serum interferon-beta following radiation. After treatment with radiotherapy and ipilimumab, TCR clones that originated in tumors expanded in peripheral blood.

The protocol used for the library was the immunoSEQ multiplex PCR assay. Drawn from immuneACCESS, this table holds only the in-frame rearrangements with V and J called that TCRdb kept. Clones are partly lost; checked studies trace under half to an unresolved V gene and leave the rest unexplained. This sample lists tens of thousands of clones; about 88% were detected once. Clones ranked in the top ten supply around 0.8% of the sample. CDR3 length: 14 amino acids, cysteine to phenylalanine. Only the CDR3 DNA stays, 42 bases, in frame from base 1. From a lookup of the germline V gene, CDR1 and CDR2 are SGHVS and FQNEAQ. The V end gives up 5 bases and the J end 3 bases, leaving 5 bases in the junction not matched to a gene. In this study, focal radiation therapy paired with CTLA-4 blockade (ipilimumab) was tested in patients who had chemo-refractory metastatic non-small-cell lung cancer.

The chain joins TRBV7-8 to TRBJ2-3, with TRBD2 identical over 7 junction bases. The source material was peripheral blood, sampled from a patient treated with radiotherapy plus ipilimumab. The TCR was taken from a human donor with non-small cell lung cancer who had stable disease on radiotherapy plus ipilimumab. The CDR3 protein sequence reads: CASSPGTITDTQYF. The DNA reads TGTGCCAGCAGCCCTGGGACTATAACAGATACGCAGTATTTT. The full variable domain, with segments outside the CDR3 supplied by the reference TRBV7-8 and TRBJ2-3 proteins, appears as GAGVSQSPRYKVAKRGQDVALRCDPISGHVSLFWYQQALGQGPEFLTYFQNEAQLDKSGLPSDRFFAERPEGSVSTLKIQRTQQEDSAVYLCASSPGTITDTQYFGPGTRLTVL.